Listed below are T cell receptor beta chains from one sample, sequenced in a study of neurological immune-mediated disorders. TCRdb redid the calling of the 5' RACE reads with MiXCR, one entry per CDR3 protein. There are about 74,000 distinct CDR3 sequences in the sample; 4% to 6% occur only once, and around 7% lies in the top ten. Input material: PBMCs. The receptors were gathered from a man between 18 and 35 years old with multiple sclerosis. The CDR3 runs from the conserved cysteine through the conserved F or W. A D gene is named only where the DNA matches it firmly. Only part of the rows carry a size: once, few, many, or a class if the clone is expanded.

clone_size	v_call	j_call	d_call	cdr3_aa	cdr3_nt
.	TRBV20-1	TRBJ2-7	.	CSASVTGYEQYF	TGCAGTGCTAGTGTAACGGGCTACGAGCAGTACTTC
medium-sized	TRBV15	TRBJ2-5	TRBD1	CATSRETGLKETQYF	TGTGCCACCAGCAGGGAGACAGGGTTAAAAGAGACCCAGTACTTC
many	TRBV7-3	TRBJ2-7	.	CASSLGGRGYEQYF	TGTGCCAGCAGCTTAGGAGGGAGAGGGTACGAGCAGTACTTC
many	TRBV5-1	TRBJ1-3	.	CASSLAGRIGRNTIYF	TGCGCCAGCAGCTTGGCCGGACGGATCGGCAGAAACACCATATATTTT
many	TRBV5-1	TRBJ2-1	TRBD2	CASSLDLAGGGEQFF	TGCGCCAGCAGCTTGGATCTAGCGGGGGGGGGTGAGCAGTTCTTC
many	TRBV5-5	TRBJ2-7	.	CASSLAKISYEQYF	TGTGCCAGCAGCTTGGCAAAGATCTCCTACGAGCAGTACTTC
.	TRBV2	TRBJ2-1	.	CASSVDGYNEQFF	TGTGCCAGCAGTGTTGACGGGTACAATGAGCAGTTCTTC
many	TRBV7-2	TRBJ2-1	.	CASSLALTFNNEQFF	TGTGCCAGCAGCTTAGCCCTCACTTTCAACAATGAGCAGTTCTTC
many	TRBV12-3/TRBV12-4	TRBJ1-2	.	CASSHSGATNYGYTF	TGTGCCAGCAGTCACTCAGGGGCGACTAACTATGGCTACACCTTC
many	TRBV20-1	TRBJ2-3	.	CSARPNRGVLDTQYF	TGCAGTGCTAGACCTAATCGGGGTGTCCTAGATACGCAGTATTTT
many	TRBV5-6	TRBJ1-2	TRBD1	CASSRTRGEDYGYTF	TGTGCCAGCAGCAGAACCAGGGGGGAGGACTATGGCTACACCTTC
few	TRBV4-3	TRBJ2-7	.	CASSQAAGSPYEQYF	TGCGCCAGCAGCCAGGCGGCGGGATCCCCCTACGAGCAGTACTTC
many	TRBV5-1	TRBJ1-4	TRBD1	CASSLNSGTGAEKLFF	TGCGCCAGCAGCTTGAATTCTGGGACAGGGGCTGAAAAACTGTTTTTT
many	TRBV12-5	TRBJ1-2	TRBD1	CASAEGTGKGYTF	TGTGCTAGTGCCGAAGGGACAGGGAAAGGCTACACCTTC
many	TRBV6-5	TRBJ2-6	.	CASTAGPSGANVLTF	TGTGCCAGCACAGCCGGACCTTCTGGGGCCAACGTCCTGACTTTC
many	TRBV29-1	TRBJ2-3	TRBD2	CSVEGGGLAGGGQYF	TGCAGCGTTGAAGGAGGGGGACTAGCGGGAGGCGGGCAGTATTTT
many	TRBV12-3/TRBV12-4	TRBJ2-5	.	CASSFSPQGSQETQYF	TGTGCCAGCAGTTTTAGTCCCCAGGGGTCCCAAGAGACCCAGTACTTC
many	TRBV7-3	TRBJ2-3	.	CASSRGGVGTDTQYF	TGTGCCAGCAGCCGAGGGGGAGTAGGCACAGATACGCAGTATTTT
.	TRBV18	TRBJ1-5	.	CASSPEQYQPQHF	TGTGCCAGCTCACCGGAACAGTATCAGCCCCAGCATTTT
many	TRBV6-5	TRBJ1-5	.	CASSYSVQAPQHF	TGTGCCAGCAGTTACTCTGTACAGGCGCCCCAGCATTTT